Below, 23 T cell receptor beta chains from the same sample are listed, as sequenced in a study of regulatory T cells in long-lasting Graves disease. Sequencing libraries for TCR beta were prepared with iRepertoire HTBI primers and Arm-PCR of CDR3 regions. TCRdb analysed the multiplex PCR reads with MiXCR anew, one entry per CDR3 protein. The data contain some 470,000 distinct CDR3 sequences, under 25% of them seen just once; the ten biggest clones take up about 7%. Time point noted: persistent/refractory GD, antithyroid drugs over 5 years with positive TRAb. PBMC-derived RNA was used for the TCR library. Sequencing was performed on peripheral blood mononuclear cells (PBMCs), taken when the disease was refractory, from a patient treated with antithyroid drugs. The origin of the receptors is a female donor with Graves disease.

The CDR3 here is CASSQGPGPPAYEQYF. The CDR3 DNA follows: TGCGCCAGCAGCCAAGGACCGGGACCCCCAGCCTACGAGCAGTACTTC. The chain links TRBV4-1 to TRBJ2-7; TRBD1 or TRBD2 may be the D gene (5 bases each). The CDR3 sequence is 16 residues long. From germline, CDR1 is MGHRA and CDR2 YSYEKL. V was trimmed by 1 base and J by 2 bases, leaving 15 bases between them.

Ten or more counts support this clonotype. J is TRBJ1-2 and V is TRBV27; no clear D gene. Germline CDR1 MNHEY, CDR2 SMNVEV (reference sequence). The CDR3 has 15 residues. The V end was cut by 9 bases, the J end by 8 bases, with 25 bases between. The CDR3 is CASLPRAALHGGYTF. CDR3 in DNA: TGTGCCAGTTTACCCCGTGCAGCCCTCCATGGAGGCTACACCTTC.

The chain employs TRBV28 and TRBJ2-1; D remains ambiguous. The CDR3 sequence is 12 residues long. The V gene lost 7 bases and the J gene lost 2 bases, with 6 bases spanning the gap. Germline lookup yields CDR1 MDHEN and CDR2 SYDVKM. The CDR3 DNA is TGTGCCAGCACCGCCACCTACAATGAGCAGTTCTTC. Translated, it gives CASTATYNEQFF.

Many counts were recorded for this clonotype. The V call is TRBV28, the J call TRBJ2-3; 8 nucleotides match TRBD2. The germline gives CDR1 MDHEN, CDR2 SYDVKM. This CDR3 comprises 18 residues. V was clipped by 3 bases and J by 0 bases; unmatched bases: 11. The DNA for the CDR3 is TGTGCCAGCAGTTTCCGACGGTGGGCTAGCGGGAGCACAGATACGCAGTATTTT. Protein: CASSFRRWASGSTDTQYF.

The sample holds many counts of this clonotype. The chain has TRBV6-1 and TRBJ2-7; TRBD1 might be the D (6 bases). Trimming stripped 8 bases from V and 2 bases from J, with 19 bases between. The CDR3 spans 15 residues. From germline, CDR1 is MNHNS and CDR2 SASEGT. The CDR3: CASGGSGTLAYEQYF. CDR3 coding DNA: TGTGCCAGCGGGGGTTCCGGGACACTTGCCTACGAGCAGTACTTC.

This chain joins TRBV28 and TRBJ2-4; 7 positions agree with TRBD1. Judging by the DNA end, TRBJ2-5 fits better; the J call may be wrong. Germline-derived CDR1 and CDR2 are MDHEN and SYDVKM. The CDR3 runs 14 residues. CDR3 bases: TGTGCCAGCTCACCAGGAGGACAGGAAGAGACCCAGTACTTC. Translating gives CASSPGGQEETQYF.

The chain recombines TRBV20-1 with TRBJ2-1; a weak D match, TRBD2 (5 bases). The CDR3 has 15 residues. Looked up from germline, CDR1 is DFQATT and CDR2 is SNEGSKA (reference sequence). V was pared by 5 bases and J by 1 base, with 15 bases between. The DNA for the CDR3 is TGCAGTGCTGCATCTCGGGATCAGTCCTACAATGAGCAGTTCTTC. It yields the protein CSAASRDQSYNEQFF.

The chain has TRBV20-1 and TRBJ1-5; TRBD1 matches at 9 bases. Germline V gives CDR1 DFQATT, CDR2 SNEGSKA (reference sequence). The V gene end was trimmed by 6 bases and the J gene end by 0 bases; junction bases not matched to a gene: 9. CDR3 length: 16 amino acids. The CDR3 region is CSARPGTGISNQPQHF. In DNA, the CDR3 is TGCAGTGCCCGACCCGGGACAGGGATTAGCAATCAGCCCCAGCATTTT.

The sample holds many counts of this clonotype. CDR3 loop: CASSTRQGAGETQYF. The CDR3 bases are TGTGCCAGCAGCACAAGACAGGGGGCTGGGGAGACCCAGTACTTC. The rearrangement links TRBV7-2 to TRBJ2-5, with 10 nucleotides matching TRBD1. The CDR3 totals 15 residues. The trim removed 5 bases at V and 5 bases at J, leaving 8 bases unmatched. Per germline, CDR1 SGHTA and CDR2 FQGNSA. The full variable domain, completed using reference TRBV7-2 and TRBJ2-5, is GAGVSQSPSNKVTEKGKDVELRCDPISGHTALYWYRQSLGQGLEFLIYFQGNSAPDKSGLPSDRFSAERTGGSVSTLTIQRTQQEDSAVYLCASSTRQGAGETQYFGPGTRLLVL.

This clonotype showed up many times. This CDR3 is CASSVTGTYNSPLHF. The CDR3 coding sequence is TGTGCCAGCAGTGTGACCGGGACTTATAATTCACCCCTCCACTTT. The V and J genes are TRBV27 and TRBJ1-6; possibly TRBD1 for D (5 bases). The CDR3 loop spans 15 amino acids. Per germline, CDR1 MNHEY and CDR2 SMNVEV (reference sequence). The V and J ends lost 5 bases and 4 bases respectively, with 12 bases between them.

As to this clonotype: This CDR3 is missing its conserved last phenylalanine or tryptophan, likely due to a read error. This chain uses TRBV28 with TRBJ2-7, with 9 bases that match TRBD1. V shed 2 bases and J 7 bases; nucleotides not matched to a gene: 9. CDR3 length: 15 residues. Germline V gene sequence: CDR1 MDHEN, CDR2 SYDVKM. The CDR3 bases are TGTGCCAGCAGTTTAACAGGGGGCGCCGGTAGTGAGCAGTACCTC. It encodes CASSLTGGAGSEQYL.

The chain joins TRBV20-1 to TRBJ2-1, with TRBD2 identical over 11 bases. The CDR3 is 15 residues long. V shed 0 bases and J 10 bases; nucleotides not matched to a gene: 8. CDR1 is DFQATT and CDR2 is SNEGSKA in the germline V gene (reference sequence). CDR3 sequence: CSARDLAGGLPEQFF. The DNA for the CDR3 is TGCAGTGCTAGAGATCTAGCGGGAGGTCTACCCGAGCAGTTCTTC.

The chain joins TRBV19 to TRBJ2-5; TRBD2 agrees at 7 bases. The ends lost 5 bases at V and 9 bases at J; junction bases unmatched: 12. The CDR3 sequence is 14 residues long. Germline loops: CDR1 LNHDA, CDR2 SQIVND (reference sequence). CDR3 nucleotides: TGTGCCAGTAGTGGACCGCTAAATGGGAGGGCCCAGTACTTC. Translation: CASSGPLNGRAQYF.

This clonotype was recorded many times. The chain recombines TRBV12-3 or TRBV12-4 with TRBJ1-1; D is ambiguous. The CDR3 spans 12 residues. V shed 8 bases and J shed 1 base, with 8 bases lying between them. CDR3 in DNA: TGTGCCAGCTCGACGGCGAACACTGAAGCTTTCTTT. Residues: CASSTANTEAFF.

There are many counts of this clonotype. For the CDR3, the DNA is TGTGCCACCAGCAGGGGATCCCCCGCGGGAGCTAATTCCTATGGCTACACCTTC. Its translation is CATSRGSPAGANSYGYTF. This chain joins TRBV15 and TRBJ1-2; D is uncertain. From germline, CDR1 is LNHNV and CDR2 YYDKDF (reference sequence). CDR3 length: 18 residues. V lost 3 bases to trimming and J lost 4 bases, with 24 bases between them.

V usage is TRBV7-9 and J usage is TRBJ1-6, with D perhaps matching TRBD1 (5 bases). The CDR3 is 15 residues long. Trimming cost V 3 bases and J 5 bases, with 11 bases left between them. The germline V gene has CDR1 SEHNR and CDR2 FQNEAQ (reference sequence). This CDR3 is CASSFRDGDNSPLHF. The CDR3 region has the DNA TGTGCCAGCAGCTTCCGGGACGGTGATAATTCACCCCTCCACTTT.

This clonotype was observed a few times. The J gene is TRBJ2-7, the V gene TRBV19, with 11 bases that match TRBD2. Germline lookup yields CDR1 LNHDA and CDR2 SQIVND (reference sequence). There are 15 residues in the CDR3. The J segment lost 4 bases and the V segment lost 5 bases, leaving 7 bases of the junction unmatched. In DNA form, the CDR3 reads TGTGCCAGTAGTTCGGGTGGGACTAGCGGATACGAGCAGTACTTC. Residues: CASSSGGTSGYEQYF.

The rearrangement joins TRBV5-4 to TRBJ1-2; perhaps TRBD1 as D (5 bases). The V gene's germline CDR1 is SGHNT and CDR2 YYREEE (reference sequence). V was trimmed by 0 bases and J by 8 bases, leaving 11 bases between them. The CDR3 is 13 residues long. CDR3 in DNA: TGTGCCAGCAGCTTGGCGGCAGGGCCAGGCTACACCTTC. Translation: CASSLAAGPGYTF.

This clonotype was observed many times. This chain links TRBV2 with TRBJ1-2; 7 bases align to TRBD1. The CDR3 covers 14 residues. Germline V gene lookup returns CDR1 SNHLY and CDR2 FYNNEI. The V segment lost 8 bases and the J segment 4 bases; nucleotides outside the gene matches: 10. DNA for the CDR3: TGTGCCAGCCACTCGAGGGGGCGAAGCTATGGCTACACCTTC. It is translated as CASHSRGRSYGYTF. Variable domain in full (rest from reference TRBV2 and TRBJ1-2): EPEVTQTPSHQVTQMGQEVILRCVPISNHLYFYWYRQILGQKVEFLVSFYNNEISEKSEIFDDQFSVERPDGSNFTLKIRSTKLEDSAMYFCASHSRGRSYGYTFGSGTRLTVV.

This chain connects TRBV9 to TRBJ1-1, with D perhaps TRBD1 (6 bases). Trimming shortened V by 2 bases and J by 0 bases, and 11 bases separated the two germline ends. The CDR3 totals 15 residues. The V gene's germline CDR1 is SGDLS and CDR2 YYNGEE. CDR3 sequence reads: CASSVEGGVNTEAFF. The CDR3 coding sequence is TGTGCCAGCAGCGTCGAGGGGGGCGTGAACACTGAAGCTTTCTTT. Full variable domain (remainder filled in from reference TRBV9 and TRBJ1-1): DSGVTQTPKHLITATGQRVTLRCSPRSGDLSVYWYQQSLDQGLQFLIQYYNGEERAKGNILERFSAQQFPDLHSELNLSSLELGDSALYFCASSVEGGVNTEAFFGQGTRLTVV.

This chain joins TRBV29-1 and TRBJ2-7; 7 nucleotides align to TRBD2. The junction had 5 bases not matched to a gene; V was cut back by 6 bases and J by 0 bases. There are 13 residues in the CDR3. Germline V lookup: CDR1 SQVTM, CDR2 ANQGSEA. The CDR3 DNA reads TGCAGCGTCACTGGGAGGGCCTCCTACGAGCAGTACTTC. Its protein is CSVTGRASYEQYF.

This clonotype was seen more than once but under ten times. CDR3 bases: TGCAGCGTTGAAGTAATGAACACTGAAGCTTTCTTT. It translates to CSVEVMNTEAFF. The chain combines TRBV29-1 with TRBJ1-1; D remains ambiguous. The germline V gene has CDR1 SQVTM and CDR2 ANQGSEA. Trimming removed 1 base from V and 0 bases from J, with 3 bases in between. CDR3 length: 12 residues. The whole variable domain, filled in from reference TRBV29-1 and TRBJ1-1, reads SAVISQKPSRDICQRGTSLTIQCQVDSQVTMMFWYRQQPGQSLTLIATANQGSEATYESGFVIDKFPISRPNLTFSTLTVSNMSPEDSSIYLCSVEVMNTEAFFGQGTRLTVV.

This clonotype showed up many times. CDR3 in DNA: TGTGCCAGCAGCCTTATTGGGGGGGGGCCAGAGCCTCCAGATATCTACTACGAGCAGTACTTC. Translating it yields CASSLIGGGPEPPDIYYEQYF. V is TRBV28 and J is TRBJ2-7, with TRBD2 as a possible D gene (7 bases). Looked up from germline, CDR1 is MDHEN and CDR2 is SYDVKM. V was pared by 6 bases and J by 3 bases, with 36 bases between. The CDR3 is 21 amino acids.